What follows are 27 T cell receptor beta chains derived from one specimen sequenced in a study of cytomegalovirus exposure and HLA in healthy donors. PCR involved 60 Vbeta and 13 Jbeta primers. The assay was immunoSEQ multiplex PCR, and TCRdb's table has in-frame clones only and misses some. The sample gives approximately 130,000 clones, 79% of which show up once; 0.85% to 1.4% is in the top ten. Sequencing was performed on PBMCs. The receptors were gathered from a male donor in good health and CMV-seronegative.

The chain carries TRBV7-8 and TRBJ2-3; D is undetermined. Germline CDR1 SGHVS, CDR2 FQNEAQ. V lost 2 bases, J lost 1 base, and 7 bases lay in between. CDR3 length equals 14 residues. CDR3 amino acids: CASSLTTGTDTQYF. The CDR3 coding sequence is TGTGCCAGCAGCTTAACCACAGGCACAGATACGCAGTATTTT. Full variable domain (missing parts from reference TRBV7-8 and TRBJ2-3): GAGVSQSPRYKVAKRGQDVALRCDPISGHVSLFWYQQALGQGPEFLTYFQNEAQLDKSGLPSDRFFAERPEGSVSTLKIQRTQQEDSAVYLCASSLTTGTDTQYFGPGTRLTVL.

CDR3 nucleotides: TGTGCCAGCAGTTCCCAGCGGGGCTCAGATACGCAGTATTTT. It encodes CASSSQRGSDTQYF. V usage is TRBV6-6 and J usage is TRBJ2-3; TRBD2 aligns across 7 bases. With V trimmed by 4 bases and J by 4 bases, 5 bases remained unmatched. Germline V gene sequence: CDR1 MNHNY, CDR2 SVGAGI (reference sequence). The CDR3 covers 14 residues.

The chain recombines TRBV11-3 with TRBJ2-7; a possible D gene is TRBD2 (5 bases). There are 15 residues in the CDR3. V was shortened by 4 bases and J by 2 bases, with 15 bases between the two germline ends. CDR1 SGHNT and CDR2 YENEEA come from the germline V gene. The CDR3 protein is CASSYADGEPYEQYF. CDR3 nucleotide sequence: TGTGCCAGCAGCTACGCGGACGGGGAGCCCTACGAGCAGTACTTC.

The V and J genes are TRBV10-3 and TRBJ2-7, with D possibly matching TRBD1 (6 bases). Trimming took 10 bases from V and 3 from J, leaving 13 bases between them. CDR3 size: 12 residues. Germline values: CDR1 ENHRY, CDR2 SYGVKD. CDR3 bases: TGTGCCACTTCCCGACAGGACTACGAGCAGTACTTC. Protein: CATSRQDYEQYF.

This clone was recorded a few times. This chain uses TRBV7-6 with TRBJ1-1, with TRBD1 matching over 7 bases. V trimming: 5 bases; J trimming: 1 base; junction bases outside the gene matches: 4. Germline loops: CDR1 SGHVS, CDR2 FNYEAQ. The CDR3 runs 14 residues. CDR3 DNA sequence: TGTGCCAGCAGCGGGACAGCAAGGAACACTGAAGCTTTCTTT. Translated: CASSGTARNTEAFF.

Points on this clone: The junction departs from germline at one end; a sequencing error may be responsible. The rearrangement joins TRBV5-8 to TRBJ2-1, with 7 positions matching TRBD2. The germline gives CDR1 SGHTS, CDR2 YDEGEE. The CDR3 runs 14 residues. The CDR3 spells CASSLGGGNSPKIF. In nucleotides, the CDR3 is TGTGCCAGCAGCTTGGGGGGAGGGAATTCACCAAAAATCTTC. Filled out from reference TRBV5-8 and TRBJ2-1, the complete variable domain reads EAGVTQSPTHLIKTRGQQATLRCSPISGHTSVYWYQQALGLGLQFLLWYDEGEERNRGNFPPRFSGRQFPNYSSELNVNALELEDSALYLCASSLGGGNSPKIFGPGTRLTVL.

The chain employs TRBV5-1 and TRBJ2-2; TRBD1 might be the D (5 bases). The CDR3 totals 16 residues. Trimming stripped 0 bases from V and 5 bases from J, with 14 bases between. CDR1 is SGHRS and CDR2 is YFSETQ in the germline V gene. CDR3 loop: CASSLEGILGTGELFF. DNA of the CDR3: TGCGCCAGCAGCTTGGAGGGGATTTTGGGGACCGGGGAGCTGTTTTTT.

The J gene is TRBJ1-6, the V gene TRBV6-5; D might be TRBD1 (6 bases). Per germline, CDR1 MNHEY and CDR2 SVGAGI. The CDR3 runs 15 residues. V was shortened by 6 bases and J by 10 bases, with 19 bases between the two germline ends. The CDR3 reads CASSPRDTVSSPLHF. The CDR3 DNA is TGTGCCAGCAGCCCTCGGGACACGGTCAGCTCACCCCTCCACTTT.

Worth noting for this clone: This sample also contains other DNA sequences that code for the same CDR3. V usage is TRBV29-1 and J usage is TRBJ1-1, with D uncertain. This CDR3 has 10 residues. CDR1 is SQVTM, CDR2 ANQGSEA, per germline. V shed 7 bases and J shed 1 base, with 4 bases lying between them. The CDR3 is CSGQNTEAFF. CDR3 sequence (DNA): TGCAGCGGACAGAACACTGAAGCTTTCTTT.

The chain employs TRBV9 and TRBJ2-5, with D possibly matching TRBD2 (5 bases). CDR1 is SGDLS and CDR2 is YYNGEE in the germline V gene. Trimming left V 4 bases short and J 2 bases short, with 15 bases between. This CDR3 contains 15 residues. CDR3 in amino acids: CASSTSPGVQETQYF. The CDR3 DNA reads TGTGCCAGCAGCACCTCTCCCGGGGTGCAAGAGACCCAGTACTTC.

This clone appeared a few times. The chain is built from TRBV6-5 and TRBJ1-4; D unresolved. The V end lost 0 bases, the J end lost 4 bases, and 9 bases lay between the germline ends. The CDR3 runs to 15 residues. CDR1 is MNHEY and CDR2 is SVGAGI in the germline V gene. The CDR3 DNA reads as TGTGCCAGCAGTTACTCGAGCCAGGATAATGAAAAACTGTTTTTT. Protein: CASSYSSQDNEKLFF.

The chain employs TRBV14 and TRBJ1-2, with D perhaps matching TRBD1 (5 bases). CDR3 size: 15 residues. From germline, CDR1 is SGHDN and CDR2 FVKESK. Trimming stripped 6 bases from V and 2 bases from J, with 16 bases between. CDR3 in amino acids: CASSGGSGRNYGYTF. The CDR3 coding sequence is TGTGCCAGCAGTGGAGGTTCAGGGAGGAACTATGGCTACACCTTC.

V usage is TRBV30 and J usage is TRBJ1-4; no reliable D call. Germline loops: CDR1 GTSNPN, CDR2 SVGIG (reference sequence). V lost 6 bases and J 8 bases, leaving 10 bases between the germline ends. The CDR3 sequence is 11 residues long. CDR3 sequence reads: CACRSGEKLFF. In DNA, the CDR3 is TGTGCCTGCCGGTCAGGCGAAAAACTGTTTTTT. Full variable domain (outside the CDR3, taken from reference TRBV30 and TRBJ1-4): SQTIHQWPATLVQPVGSPLSLECTVEGTSNPNLYWYRQAAGRGLQLLFYSVGIGQISSEVPQNLSASRPQDRQFILSSKKLLLSDSGFYLCACRSGEKLFFGSGTQLSVL.

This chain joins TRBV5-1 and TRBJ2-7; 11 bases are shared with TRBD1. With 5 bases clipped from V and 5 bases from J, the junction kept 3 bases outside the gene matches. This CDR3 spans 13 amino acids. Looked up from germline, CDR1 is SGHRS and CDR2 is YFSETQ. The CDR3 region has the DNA TGCGCCAGCAGTTCGGGACAGGGGGACGAGCAGTACTTC. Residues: CASSSGQGDEQYF.

The CDR3, as DNA: TGTGCCAGTAGTTCCCGAAAGGGAGCCTCCTACAATGAGCAGTTCTTC. This codes for CASSSRKGASYNEQFF. The rearrangement joins TRBV19 to TRBJ2-1; possible D gene TRBD2, 5 bases. This CDR3 has 16 amino acids. The V gene's germline CDR1 is LNHDA and CDR2 SQIVND (reference sequence). V was cut by 5 bases and J by 0 bases, with 14 bases left in between. Full variable domain (remainder filled in from reference TRBV19 and TRBJ2-1): DGGITQSPKYLFRKEGQNVTLSCEQNLNHDAMYWYRQDPGQGLRLIYYSQIVNDFQKGDIAEGYSVSREKKESFPLTVTSAQKNPTAFYLCASSSRKGASYNEQFFGPGTRLTVL.

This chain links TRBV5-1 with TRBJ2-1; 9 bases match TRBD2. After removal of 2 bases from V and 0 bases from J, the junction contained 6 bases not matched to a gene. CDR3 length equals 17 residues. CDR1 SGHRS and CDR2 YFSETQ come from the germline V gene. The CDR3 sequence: CASSLTSGPSSYNEQFF. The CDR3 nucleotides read TGCGCCAGCAGCTTAACTAGCGGGCCTAGCTCCTACAATGAGCAGTTCTTC.

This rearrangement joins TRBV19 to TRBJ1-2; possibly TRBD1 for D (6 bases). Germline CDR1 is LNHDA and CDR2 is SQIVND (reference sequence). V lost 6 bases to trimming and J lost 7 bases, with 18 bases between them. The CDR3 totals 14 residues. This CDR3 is CASSEAWGRSGYTF. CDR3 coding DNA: TGTGCCAGTAGCGAGGCTTGGGGGCGATCTGGCTACACCTTC.

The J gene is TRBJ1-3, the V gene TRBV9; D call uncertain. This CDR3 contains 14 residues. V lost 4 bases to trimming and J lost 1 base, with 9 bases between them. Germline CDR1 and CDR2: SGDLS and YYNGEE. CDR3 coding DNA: TGTGCCAGCAGCCCCCAGACATCTGGAAACACCATATATTTT. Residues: CASSPQTSGNTIYF.

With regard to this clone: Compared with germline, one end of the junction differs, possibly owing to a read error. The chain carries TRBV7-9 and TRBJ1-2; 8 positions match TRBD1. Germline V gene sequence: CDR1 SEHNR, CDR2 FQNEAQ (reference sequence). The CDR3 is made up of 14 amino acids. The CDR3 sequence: CSSSPTQGAGGYTF. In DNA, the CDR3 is TGTTCCAGCAGCCCAACCCAGGGGGCGGGAGGCTACACCTTC. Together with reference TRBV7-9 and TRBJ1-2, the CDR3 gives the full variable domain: DTGVSQNPRHKITKRGQNVTFRCDPISEHNRLYWYRQTLGQGPEFLTYFQNEAQLEKSRLLSDRFSAERPKGSFSTLEIQRTEQGDSAMYLCSSSPTQGAGGYTFGSGTRLTVV.

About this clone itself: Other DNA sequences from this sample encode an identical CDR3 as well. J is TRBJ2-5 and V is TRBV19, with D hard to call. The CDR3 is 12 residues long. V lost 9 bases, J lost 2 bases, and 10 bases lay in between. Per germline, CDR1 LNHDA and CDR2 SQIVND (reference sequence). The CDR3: CASSHRQETQYF. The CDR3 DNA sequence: TGTGCCAGCAGTCACCGGCAAGAGACCCAGTACTTC.

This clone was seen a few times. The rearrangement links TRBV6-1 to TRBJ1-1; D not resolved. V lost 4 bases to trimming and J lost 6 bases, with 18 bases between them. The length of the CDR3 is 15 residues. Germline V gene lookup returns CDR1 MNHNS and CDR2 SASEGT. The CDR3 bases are TGTGCCAGCAGTGCTCCATCGTTAAAAGGAGCTGAAGCTTTCTTT. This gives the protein CASSAPSLKGAEAFF.

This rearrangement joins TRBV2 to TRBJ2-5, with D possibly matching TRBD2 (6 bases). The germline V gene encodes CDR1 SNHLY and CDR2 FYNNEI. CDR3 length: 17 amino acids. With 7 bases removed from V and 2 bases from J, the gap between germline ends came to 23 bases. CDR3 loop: CASTLPQPGLSQETQYF. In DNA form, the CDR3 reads TGTGCCAGCACCCTGCCCCAACCGGGACTTTCACAAGAGACCCAGTACTTC.

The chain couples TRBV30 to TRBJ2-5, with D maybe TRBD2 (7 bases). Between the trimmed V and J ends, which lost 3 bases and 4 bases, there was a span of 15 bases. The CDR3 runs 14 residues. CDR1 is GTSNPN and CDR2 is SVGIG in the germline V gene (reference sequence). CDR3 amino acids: CAWRSPGGRETQYF. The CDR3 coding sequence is TGTGCCTGGAGGTCCCCGGGGGGCCGAGAGACCCAGTACTTC.

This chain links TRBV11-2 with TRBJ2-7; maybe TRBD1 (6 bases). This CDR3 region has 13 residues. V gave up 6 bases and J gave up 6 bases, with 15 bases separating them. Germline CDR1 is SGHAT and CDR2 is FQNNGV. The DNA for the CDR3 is TGTGCCAGCAGACCCCGGGACAAAGTCGAGCAGTACTTC. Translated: CASRPRDKVEQYF.

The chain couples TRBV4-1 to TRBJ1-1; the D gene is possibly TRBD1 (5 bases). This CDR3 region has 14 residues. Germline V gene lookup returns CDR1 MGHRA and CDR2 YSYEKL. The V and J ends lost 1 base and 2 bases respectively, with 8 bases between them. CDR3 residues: CASSQVRTNTEAFF. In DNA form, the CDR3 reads TGCGCCAGCAGCCAAGTGAGGACAAACACTGAAGCTTTCTTT.

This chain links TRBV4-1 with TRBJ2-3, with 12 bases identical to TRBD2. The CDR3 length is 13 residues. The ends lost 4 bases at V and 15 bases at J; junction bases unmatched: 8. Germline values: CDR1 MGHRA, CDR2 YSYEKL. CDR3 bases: TGCGCCAGCAGCCTCGATTCGGGACTAGCGGGTTATTTT. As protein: CASSLDSGLAGYF.

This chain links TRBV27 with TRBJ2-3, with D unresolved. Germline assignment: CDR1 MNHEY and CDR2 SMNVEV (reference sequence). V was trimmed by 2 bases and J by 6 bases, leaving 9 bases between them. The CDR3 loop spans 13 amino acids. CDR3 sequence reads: CASSLLFPDTQYF. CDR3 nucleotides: TGTGCCAGCAGTTTACTTTTTCCGGATACGCAGTATTTT.